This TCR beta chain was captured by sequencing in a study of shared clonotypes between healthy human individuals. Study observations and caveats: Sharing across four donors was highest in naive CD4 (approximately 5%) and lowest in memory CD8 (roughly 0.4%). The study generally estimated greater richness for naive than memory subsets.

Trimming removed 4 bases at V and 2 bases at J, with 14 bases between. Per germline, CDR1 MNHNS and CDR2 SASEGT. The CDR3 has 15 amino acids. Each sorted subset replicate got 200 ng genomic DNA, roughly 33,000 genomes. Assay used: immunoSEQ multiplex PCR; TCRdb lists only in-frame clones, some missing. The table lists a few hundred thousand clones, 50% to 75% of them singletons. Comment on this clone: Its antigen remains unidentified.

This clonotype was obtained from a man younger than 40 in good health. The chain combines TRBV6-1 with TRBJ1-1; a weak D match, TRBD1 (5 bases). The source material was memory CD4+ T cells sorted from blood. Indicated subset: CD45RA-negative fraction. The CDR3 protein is CASSVGPEPNTEAFF. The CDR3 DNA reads TGTGCCAGCAGTGTGGGACCCGAGCCTAACACTGAAGCTTTCTTT.